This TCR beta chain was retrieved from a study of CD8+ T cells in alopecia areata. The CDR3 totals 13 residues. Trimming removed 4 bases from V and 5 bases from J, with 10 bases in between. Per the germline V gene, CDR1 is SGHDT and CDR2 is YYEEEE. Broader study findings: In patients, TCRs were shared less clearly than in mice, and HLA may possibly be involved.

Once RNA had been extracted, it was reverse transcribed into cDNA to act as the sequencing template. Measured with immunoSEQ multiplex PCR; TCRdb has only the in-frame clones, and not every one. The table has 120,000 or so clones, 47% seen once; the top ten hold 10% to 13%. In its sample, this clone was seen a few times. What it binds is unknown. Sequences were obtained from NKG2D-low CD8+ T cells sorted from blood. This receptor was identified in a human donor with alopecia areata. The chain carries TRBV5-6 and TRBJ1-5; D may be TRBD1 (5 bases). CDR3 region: CASSTQGYQPQHF. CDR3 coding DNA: TGTGCCAGCAGCACGCAGGGCTATCAGCCCCAGCATTTT.